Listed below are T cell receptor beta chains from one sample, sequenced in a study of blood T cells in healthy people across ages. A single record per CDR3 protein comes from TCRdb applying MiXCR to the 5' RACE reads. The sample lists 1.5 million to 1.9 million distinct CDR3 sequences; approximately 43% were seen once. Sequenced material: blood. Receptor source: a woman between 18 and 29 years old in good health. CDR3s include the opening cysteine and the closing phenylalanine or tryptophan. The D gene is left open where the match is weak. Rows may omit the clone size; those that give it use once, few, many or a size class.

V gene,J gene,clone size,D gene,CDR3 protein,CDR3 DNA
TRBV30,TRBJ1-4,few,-,CAWSARWGSGMKEKLFF,TGTGCCTGGAGTGCCCGGTGGGGTTCGGGGATGAAAGAAAAACTGTTTTTT
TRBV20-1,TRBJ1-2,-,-,CSAPTGVGFYGYTF,TGCAGTGCACCGACTGGGGTAGGATTCTATGGCTACACCTTC
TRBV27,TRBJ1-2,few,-,CASSNQGRANYGYTF,TGTGCCAGCAGTAACCAGGGTAGAGCTAACTATGGCTACACCTTC
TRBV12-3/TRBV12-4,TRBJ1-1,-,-,CASSPHEPRYTEAFF,TGTGCCAGCAGTCCCCATGAGCCAAGGTATACTGAAGCTTTCTTT
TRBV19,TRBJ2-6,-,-,CASGRFSGTNVLTF,TGTGCCAGTGGTCGGTTCTCTGGGACCAACGTCCTGACTTTC
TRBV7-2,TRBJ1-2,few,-,CASSLVRAANYGYTF,TGTGCCAGCAGCTTAGTTAGGGCGGCGAACTATGGCTACACCTTC
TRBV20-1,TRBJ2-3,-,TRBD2,CSARRTSGTDAQYF,TGCAGTGCTAGGAGGACTAGCGGGACAGATGCGCAGTATTTT
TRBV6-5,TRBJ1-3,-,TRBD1,CASSSGQALSGNTIYF,TGTGCCAGCAGTTCGGGACAGGCCCTCTCTGGAAACACCATATATTTT
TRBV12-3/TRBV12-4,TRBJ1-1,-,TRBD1,CASSITGGFAEAFF,TGTGCCAGCAGTATAACAGGGGGCTTCGCTGAAGCTTTCTTT
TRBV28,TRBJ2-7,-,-,CASRIGGAASYEQYF,TGTGCCAGCAGAATTGGGGGGGCCGCCTCCTACGAGCAGTACTTC
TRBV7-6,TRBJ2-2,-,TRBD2,CASSFLRVGTSYTGELFF,TGTGCCAGCAGCTTCCTAAGGGTCGGGACTAGTTACACCGGGGAGCTGTTTTTT
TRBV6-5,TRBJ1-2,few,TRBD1,CASSYSKRGYRGGYTF,TGTGCCAGCAGTTACTCGAAAAGGGGGTACAGGGGGGGCTACACCTTC
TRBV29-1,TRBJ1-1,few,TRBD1,CSVGTGANTEAFF,TGCAGCGTTGGCACAGGGGCGAACACTGAAGCTTTCTTT
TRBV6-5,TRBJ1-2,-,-,CASSYFFSGQGKGGYTF,TGTGCCAGCAGTTACTTTTTTTCCGGGCAGGGAAAAGGCGGCTACACCTTC
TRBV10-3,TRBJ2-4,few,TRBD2,CAISAAGGSAKNIQYF,TGTGCCATCAGTGCGGCGGGGGGGTCAGCCAAAAACATTCAGTACTTC
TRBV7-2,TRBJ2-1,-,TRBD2,CASSLPGLAGADEQFF,TGTGCCAGCAGCTTGCCGGGACTAGCGGGAGCCGATGAGCAGTTCTTC
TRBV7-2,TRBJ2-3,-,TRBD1,CASSTDRAPFQYF,TGTGCCAGCAGCACTGACAGGGCACCTTTCCAGTATTTT
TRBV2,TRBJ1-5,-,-,CASSVEGPNQPQHF,TGTGCCAGCAGTGTAGAGGGCCCCAATCAGCCCCAGCATTTT
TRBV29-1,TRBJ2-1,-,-,CSVVVGNQETQFF,TGCAGCGTTGTTGTGGGCAACCAAGAGACCCAGTTCTTC
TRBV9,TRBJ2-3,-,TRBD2,CASRAGLASTDTQYF,TGTGCCAGCAGGGCGGGACTAGCGAGCACAGATACGCAGTATTTT
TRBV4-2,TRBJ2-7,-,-,CASSHVGEGMANEQYF,TGTGCCAGCAGCCATGTGGGAGAAGGAATGGCCAATGAGCAGTACTTC
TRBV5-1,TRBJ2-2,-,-,CASSFPEGTGELFF,TGCGCCAGCAGCTTCCCGGAGGGCACCGGGGAGCTGTTTTTT
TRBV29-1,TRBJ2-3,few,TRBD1,CSVQDRGTDTQYF,TGCAGCGTACAGGACAGGGGCACAGATACGCAGTATTTT
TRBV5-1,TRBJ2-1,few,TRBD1,CASSKGTGPYNEQFF,TGCGCCAGCAGCAAAGGGACAGGACCTTACAATGAGCAGTTCTTC
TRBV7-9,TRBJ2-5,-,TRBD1,CASSFSSGTGQETQYF,TGTGCCAGCAGCTTCTCATCCGGGACAGGACAAGAGACCCAGTACTTC
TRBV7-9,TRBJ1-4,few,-,CASRETGANEKLFF,TGTGCCAGCAGGGAGACAGGCGCGAATGAAAAACTGTTTTTT
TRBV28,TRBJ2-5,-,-,CASSALGLKTQYF,TGTGCCAGCAGTGCACTCGGTTTAAAGACCCAGTACTTC
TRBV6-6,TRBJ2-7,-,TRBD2,CASSTTGLAGTYEQYF,TGTGCCAGCAGTACTACCGGACTAGCGGGAACCTACGAGCAGTACTTC
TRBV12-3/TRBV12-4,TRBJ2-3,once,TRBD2,CASSLSYGGAPDTQYF,TGTGCCAGCAGTTTATCCTACGGGGGGGCCCCAGATACGCAGTATTTT
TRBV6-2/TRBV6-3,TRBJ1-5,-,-,CASRQGFRNQPQHF,TGTGCCAGCAGACAGGGTTTTCGCAATCAGCCCCAGCATTTT
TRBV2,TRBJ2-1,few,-,CASSEGKNQETQFF,TGTGCCAGCAGTGAAGGGAAAAACCAAGAGACCCAGTTCTTC
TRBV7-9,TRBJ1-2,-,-,CASSFDSLTNGYTF,TGTGCCAGCAGCTTTGATTCCCTGACGAATGGCTACACCTTC
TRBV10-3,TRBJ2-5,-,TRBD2,CAISEGLAGVKTQYF,TGTGCCATCAGTGAGGGACTAGCGGGGGTGAAGACCCAGTACTTC
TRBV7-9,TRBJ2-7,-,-,CASSLDAVPWPPQYF,TGTGCCAGCAGCTTAGACGCGGTTCCGTGGCCTCCGCAGTACTTC
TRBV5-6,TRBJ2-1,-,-,CASSRTGTDEQFF,TGTGCCAGCAGCAGAACAGGGACGGATGAGCAGTTCTTC
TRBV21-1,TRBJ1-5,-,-,CASTLIETGTRDQPQHF,TGTGCCAGCACCCTGATAGAGACAGGGACAAGGGATCAGCCCCAGCATTTT
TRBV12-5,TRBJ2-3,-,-,CASGLYPKGGSLDTQYF,TGTGCTAGTGGTTTGTACCCTAAGGGGGGCAGTCTGGATACGCAGTATTTT
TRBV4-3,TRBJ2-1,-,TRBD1,CASSHDRGAYNEQFF,TGCGCCAGCAGCCACGACAGGGGAGCTTACAATGAGCAGTTCTTC
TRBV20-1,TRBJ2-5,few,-,CSASKGEETQYF,TGCAGTGCTAGTAAGGGTGAAGAGACCCAGTACTTC
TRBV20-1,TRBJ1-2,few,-,CSGSRQTPNYGYTF,TGCAGTGGCTCCAGACAGACACCTAACTATGGCTACACCTTC
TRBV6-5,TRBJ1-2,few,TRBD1,CASSANLGQGNYGYTF,TGTGCCAGCAGCGCGAACCTGGGACAGGGGAACTATGGCTACACCTTC
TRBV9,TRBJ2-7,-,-,CASSTTTGYEQYF,TGTGCCAGCAGCACCACCACAGGCTACGAGCAGTACTTC
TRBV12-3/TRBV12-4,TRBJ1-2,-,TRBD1,CASSLDQGAFGYTF,TGTGCCAGCAGCCTAGATCAGGGGGCTTTTGGCTACACCTTC
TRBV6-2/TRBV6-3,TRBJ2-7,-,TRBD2,CASSTPGSGTYNEQYF,TGTGCCAGCAGTACCCCAGGTAGCGGGACATACAATGAGCAGTACTTC
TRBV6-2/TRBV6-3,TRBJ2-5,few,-,CASSDSDRGTQYF,TGTGCCAGCAGTGATTCCGACAGAGGGACCCAGTACTTC
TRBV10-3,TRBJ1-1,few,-,CAITRTSNTEAFF,TGTGCCATCACGCGGACCAGCAACACTGAAGCTTTCTTT
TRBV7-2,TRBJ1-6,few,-,CASSWGQGRNSPLHF,TGTGCCAGCAGCTGGGGCCAGGGGAGAAATTCACCCCTCCACTTT
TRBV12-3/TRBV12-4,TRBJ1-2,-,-,CASSPQTANYGYTF,TGTGCCAGCAGTCCTCAGACAGCCAACTATGGCTACACCTTC
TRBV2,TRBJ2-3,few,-,CASQGTRTQYF,TGTGCCAGCCAGGGAACTAGAACGCAGTATTTT
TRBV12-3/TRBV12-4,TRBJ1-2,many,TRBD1,CASSLATGGSDGYTF,TGTGCCAGCAGTTTAGCGACAGGGGGTAGTGATGGCTACACCTTC
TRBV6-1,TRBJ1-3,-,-,CASSSTTGFGNTIYF,TGTGCCAGCAGTTCTACTACAGGGTTTGGAAACACCATATATTTT
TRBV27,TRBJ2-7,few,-,CASSLFPSKSYEQYF,TGTGCCAGCAGTTTATTCCCCAGCAAATCCTACGAGCAGTACTTC
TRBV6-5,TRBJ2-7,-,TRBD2,CASSPLWSGRAYEQYF,TGTGCCAGCAGCCCGCTTTGGAGCGGGAGGGCCTACGAGCAGTACTTC
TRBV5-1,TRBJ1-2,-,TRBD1,CASSSGDSIIGYTF,TGCGCCAGCAGCTCCGGGGACAGTATCATCGGCTACACCTTC